A selection of T cell receptor beta chains follows, all from one sample in a study of cytomegalovirus exposure and HLA in healthy donors. Measured with immunoSEQ multiplex PCR; TCRdb has only the in-frame clones, and not every one. This sample has approximately 72,000 clones, with roughly 82% found just once. Material for sequencing was PBMCs. The receptors stem from a young man in good health and CMV-seronegative. The conserved cysteine and the conserved F or W are not part of the CDR3 here. Each record gives: V gene, CDR3 length, CDR3 protein.

TRBV7-3	12	ASSFRGRGETQY
TRBV7-3	12	ASSPISSTGELF
TRBV19	15	ASSNPTGGSTYNEQF
TRBV28	14	ASSPNLKRPYYGYT
TRBV9	11	ASSGTLADTQY
TRBV5-5	16	ASSLMVSGSPPYNEQF
TRBV7-2	14	ASSLVGGAYGYGYT
TRBV6-5	12	ASSPGGGKGEQY
TRBV9	13	ASSREGSNTDTQY
TRBV11-2	14	ASSSPTGSVNEKLF
TRBV29-1	13	SVQGRDKGVYEQY
TRBV7-9	14	ASSHTGDRDSPEAF
TRBV30	10	AWYGLGEAQY
TRBV11-1	11	ATTLTANTEAF
TRBV29-1	15	IVEGNRQGAANYGYT
TRBV18	13	ASSQPGQGFYGYT
TRBV7-3	13	ASSSSGGANEKLF
TRBV9	15	ASSTRTGASSGNTIY
TRBV7-2	15	ASTETGFPTINEKLF
TRBV7-8	16	ASSLGQGVGRSNQPQH
TRBV6-6	11	ASSRGTNEKLF
TRBV6-1	10	ASSEYGRDIS
TRBV29-1	12	SVSGRGDHNEQF
TRBV30	11	ALDSFSTDTQY
TRBV5-7	13	ASSSGLNNTGELF
TRBV30	11	ATYSPLNYGYT
TRBV29-1	12	SVDRHGGDGTQY
TRBV6-1	15	ASSGGQGTGEHQPQH
TRBV27	12	ASSLGGAAEKLF
TRBV6-4	13	ASSDSAGSYNEQF
TRBV6-6	11	ASRPNGGHEQF
TRBV21-1	15	ASSKALGQGPNQPQH
TRBV6-1	13	ASRVHGQVNYEQY
TRBV6-4	12	ASTFGDRGYEQY
TRBV19	14	ASSPGLAGSYNEQF
TRBV7-3	12	ASSLKSSVGELF
TRBV10-3	13	AISEADRTGNTIY
TRBV19	15	ASSNARRERNTGELF
TRBV27	14	ASRPGMDRGREKLF
TRBV2	10	ASMGRIHGYT
TRBV2	13	ASRGLAARVDTQY
TRBV10-1	14	ASKGSTGGESTEAF
TRBV4-3	13	ASSLGASGGDTQY
TRBV5-1	12	ASSGGSRTDTQY
TRBV6-1	13	ASSHLAGYTGELF
TRBV5-1	13	ASSQTSGGTDTQY